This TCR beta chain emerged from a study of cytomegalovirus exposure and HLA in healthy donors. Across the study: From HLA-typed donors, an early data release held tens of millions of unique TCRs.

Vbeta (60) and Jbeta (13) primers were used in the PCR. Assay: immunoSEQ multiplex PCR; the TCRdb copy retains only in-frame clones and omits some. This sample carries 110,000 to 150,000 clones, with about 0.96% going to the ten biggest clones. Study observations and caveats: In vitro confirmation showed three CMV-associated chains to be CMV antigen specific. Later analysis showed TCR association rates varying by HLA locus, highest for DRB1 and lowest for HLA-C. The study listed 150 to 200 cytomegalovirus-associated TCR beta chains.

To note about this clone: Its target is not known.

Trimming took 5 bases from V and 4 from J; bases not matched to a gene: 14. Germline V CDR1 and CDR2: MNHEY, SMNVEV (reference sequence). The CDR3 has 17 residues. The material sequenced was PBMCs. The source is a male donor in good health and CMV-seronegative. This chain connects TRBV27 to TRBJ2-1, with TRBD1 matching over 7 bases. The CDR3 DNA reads TGTGCCAGCAGTCCCCGGACAGGCGCCTCATTATACAATGAGCAGTTCTTC. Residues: CASSPRTGASLYNEQFF.